What follows are 7 T cell receptor beta chains derived from one specimen sequenced in a study of technical replicates of blood from a handful of donors. The table came from immunoSEQ multiplex PCR; TCRdb's copy has only in-frame clones and leaves some out. The profile covers approximately 73,000 clones, with 96% appearing a single time and about 0.3% taken by the ten largest. Sequencing was carried out using T cells isolated from PBMCs. Source of these receptors: a human donor in good health.

This chain uses TRBV18 with TRBJ1-1; no reliable D call. CDR3 size: 14 residues. Germline values: CDR1 KGHSH, CDR2 LQKENI. V dropped 1 base and J dropped 0 bases, with 6 bases sitting between them. The CDR3 DNA reads TGTGCCAGCTCACCACAACAGATGAACACTGAAGCTTTCTTT. Its translation is CASSPQQMNTEAFF. Based on the CDR3 plus reference TRBV18 and TRBJ1-1, the full variable domain is NAGVMQNPRHLVRRRGQEARLRCSPMKGHSHVYWYRQLPEEGLKFMVYLQKENIIDESGMPKERFSAEFPKEGPSILRIQQVVRGDSAAYFCASSPQQMNTEAFFGQGTRLTVV.

The chain combines TRBV6-1 with TRBJ2-1, with 14 bases fitting TRBD2. CDR3 length: 14 amino acids. Germline assignment: CDR1 MNHNS and CDR2 SASEGT. Unmatched junction bases numbered 6, after V lost 3 bases and J lost 14 bases. In nucleotides, the CDR3 is TGTGCCAGCAGTGATAGGGGACTAGCGGGAGAGAAGTTCTTC. This translates into CASSDRGLAGEKFF.

V and J are TRBV5-5 and TRBJ1-2; TRBD1 agrees at 10 bases. J was trimmed by 5 bases and V by 5 bases; bases with no gene match: 6. The CDR3 has 14 residues. The germline V gene has CDR1 SGHKS and CDR2 YYEKEE (reference sequence). The CDR3 DNA sequence: TGTGCCAGCAGAGCTCAGGACAGGGGGTATGGCTACACCTTC. Translated, it gives CASRAQDRGYGYTF.

The genes are TRBV10-3 and TRBJ2-2, with 14 bases aligning to TRBD2. The V and J ends lost 11 bases and 4 bases, in that order; junction bases with no gene match: 6. The CDR3 runs 15 residues. CDR1 and CDR2 (germline): ENHRY, SYGVKD. The CDR3 loop reads CAVTGLAGVTGELFF. The CDR3 DNA reads TGTGCCGTCACGGGACTAGCGGGAGTCACCGGGGAGCTGTTTTTT.

J is TRBJ2-7 and V is TRBV27; the D is unclear. Germline values: CDR1 MNHEY, CDR2 SMNVEV (reference sequence). V was shortened by 3 bases and J by 4 bases, with 10 bases between the two germline ends. The length of the CDR3 is 13 residues. The CDR3 loop is CASSFGLGYEQYF. CDR3 nucleotides: TGTGCCAGCAGTTTTGGGCTGGGTTACGAGCAGTACTTC.

The chain employs TRBV5-4 and TRBJ2-7; D not resolved. Trimming shortened V by 1 base and J by 0 bases, and 8 bases separated the two germline ends. Germline V gives CDR1 SGHNT, CDR2 YYREEE (reference sequence). This CDR3 is 14 amino acids long. CDR3 sequence reads: CASSLTVSSYEQYF. In DNA, the CDR3 is TGTGCCAGCAGCTTGACAGTAAGCTCCTACGAGCAGTACTTC.

The chain recombines TRBV6-5 with TRBJ2-1, with 10 bases identical to TRBD2. This CDR3 is 14 amino acids long. Trimming removed 10 bases from V and 4 bases from J; junction bases left unmatched: 7. The germline V gene has CDR1 MNHEY and CDR2 SVGAGI. The CDR3 loop reads CATATSGHYNEQFF. CDR3 DNA: TGTGCCACCGCGACTAGCGGGCATTACAATGAGCAGTTCTTC.